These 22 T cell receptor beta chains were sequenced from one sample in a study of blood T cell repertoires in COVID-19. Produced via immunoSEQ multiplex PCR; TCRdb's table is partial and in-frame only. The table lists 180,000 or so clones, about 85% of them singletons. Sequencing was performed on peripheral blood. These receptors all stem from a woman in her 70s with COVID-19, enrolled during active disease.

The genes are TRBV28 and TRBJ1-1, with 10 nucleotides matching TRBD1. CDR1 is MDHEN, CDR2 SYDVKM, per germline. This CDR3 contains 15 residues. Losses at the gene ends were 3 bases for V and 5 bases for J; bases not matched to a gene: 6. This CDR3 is CASSLRQGASTEAFF. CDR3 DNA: TGTGCCAGCAGTTTGCGACAGGGGGCTTCTACTGAAGCTTTCTTT.

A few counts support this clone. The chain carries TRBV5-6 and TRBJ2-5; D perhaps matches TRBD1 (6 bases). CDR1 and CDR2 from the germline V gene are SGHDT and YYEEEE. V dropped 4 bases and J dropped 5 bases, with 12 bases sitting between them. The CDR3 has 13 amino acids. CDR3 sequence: CASSPQGWETQYF. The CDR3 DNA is TGTGCCAGCAGCCCACAGGGATGGGAGACCCAGTACTTC.

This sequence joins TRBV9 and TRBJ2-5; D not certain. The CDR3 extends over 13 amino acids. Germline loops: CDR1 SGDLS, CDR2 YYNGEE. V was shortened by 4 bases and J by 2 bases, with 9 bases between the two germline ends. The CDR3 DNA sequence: TGTGCCAGCAGCCTGAACTTTCAAGAGACCCAGTACTTC. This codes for CASSLNFQETQYF.

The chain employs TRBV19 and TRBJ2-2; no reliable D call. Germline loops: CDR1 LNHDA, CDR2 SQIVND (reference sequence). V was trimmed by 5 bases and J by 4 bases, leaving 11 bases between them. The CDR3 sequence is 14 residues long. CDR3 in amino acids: CASSLTTLTGELFF. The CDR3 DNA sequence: TGTGCCAGTAGTCTAACCACCCTCACCGGGGAGCTGTTTTTT.

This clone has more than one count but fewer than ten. The CDR3 DNA is TGTGCCAGCAGCCCTGGAGTAGGGACAGGGGACTACGAGCAGTACTTC. It translates to CASSPGVGTGDYEQYF. J is TRBJ2-7 and V is TRBV5-4; 10 bases fit TRBD1. This CDR3 is built from 16 residues. The germline V gene has CDR1 SGHNT and CDR2 YYREEE (reference sequence). V trimming: 4 bases; J trimming: 3 bases; junction bases outside the gene matches: 10.

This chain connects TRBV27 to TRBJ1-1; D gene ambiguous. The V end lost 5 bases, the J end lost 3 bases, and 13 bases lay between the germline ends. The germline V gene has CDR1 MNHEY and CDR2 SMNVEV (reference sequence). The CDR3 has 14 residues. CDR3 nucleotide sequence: TGTGCCAGCAGTAGGAGCCGAGCGGACACTGAAGCTTTCTTT. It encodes CASSRSRADTEAFF.

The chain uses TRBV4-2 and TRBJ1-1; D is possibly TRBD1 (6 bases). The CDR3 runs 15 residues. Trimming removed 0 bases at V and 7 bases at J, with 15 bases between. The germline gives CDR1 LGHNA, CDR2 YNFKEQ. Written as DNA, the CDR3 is TGTGCCAGCAGCCAAGAGAACAGGGTGGACCTTGAAGCTTTCTTT. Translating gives CASSQENRVDLEAFF.

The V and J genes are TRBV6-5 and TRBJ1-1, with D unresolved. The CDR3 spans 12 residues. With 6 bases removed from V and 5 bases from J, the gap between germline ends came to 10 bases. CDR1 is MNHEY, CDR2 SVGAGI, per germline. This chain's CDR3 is CASRSPGTEAFF. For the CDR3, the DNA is TGTGCCAGCAGGTCTCCGGGAACTGAAGCTTTCTTT.

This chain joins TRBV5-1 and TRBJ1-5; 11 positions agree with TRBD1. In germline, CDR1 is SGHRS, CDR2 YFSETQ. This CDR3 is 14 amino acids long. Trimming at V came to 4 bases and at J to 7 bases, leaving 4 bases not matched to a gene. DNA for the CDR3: TGCGCCAGCAGCCCGGGACAGGGGGGGCAGCCCCAGCATTTT. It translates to CASSPGQGGQPQHF.

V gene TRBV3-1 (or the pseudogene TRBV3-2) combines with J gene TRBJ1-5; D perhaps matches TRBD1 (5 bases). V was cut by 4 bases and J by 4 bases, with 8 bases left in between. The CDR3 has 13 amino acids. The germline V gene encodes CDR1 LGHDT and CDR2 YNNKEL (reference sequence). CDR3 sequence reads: CASSLRGNQPQHF. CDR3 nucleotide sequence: TGTGCCAGCAGCCTACGGGGGAATCAGCCCCAGCATTTT.

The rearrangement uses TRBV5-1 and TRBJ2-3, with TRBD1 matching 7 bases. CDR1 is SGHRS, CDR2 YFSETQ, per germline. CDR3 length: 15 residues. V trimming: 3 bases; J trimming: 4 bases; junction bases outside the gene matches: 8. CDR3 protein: CASSWGQRFPDTQYF. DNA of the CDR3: TGCGCCAGCAGCTGGGGACAGCGGTTTCCAGATACGCAGTATTTT.

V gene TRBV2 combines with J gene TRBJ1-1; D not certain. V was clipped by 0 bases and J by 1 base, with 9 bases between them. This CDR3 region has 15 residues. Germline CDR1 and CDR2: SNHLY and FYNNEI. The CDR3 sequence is CASSEAPPGNTEAFF. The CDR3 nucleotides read TGTGCCAGCAGTGAAGCGCCACCCGGGAACACTGAAGCTTTCTTT.

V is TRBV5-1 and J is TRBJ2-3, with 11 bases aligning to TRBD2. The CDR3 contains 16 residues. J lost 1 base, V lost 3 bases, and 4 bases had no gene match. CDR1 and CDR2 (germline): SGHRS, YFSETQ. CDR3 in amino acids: CASSWISGGGTDTQYF. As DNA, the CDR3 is TGCGCCAGCAGCTGGATTAGCGGGGGGGGCACAGATACGCAGTATTTT.

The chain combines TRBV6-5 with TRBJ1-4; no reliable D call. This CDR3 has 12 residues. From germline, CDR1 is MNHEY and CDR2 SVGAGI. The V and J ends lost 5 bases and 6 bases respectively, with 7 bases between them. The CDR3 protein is CASSRGDEKLFF. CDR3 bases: TGTGCCAGCAGTCGAGGTGATGAAAAACTGTTTTTT.

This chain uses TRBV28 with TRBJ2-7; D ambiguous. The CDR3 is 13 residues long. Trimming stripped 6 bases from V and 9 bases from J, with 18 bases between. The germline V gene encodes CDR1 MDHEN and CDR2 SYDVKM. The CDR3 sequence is CASSPHPLGGQYF. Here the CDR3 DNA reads TGTGCCAGCAGCCCCCACCCTCTAGGTGGGCAGTACTTC.

The CDR3: CASSMTGLEAFF. In nucleotides, the CDR3 is TGTGCCAGTAGTATGACAGGCCTTGAAGCTTTCTTT. The chain combines TRBV19 with TRBJ1-1, with D possibly being TRBD1 (6 bases). The germline V gene has CDR1 LNHDA and CDR2 SQIVND (reference sequence). Trimming took 3 bases from V and 7 from J, leaving 9 bases between them. CDR3 length: 12 amino acids.

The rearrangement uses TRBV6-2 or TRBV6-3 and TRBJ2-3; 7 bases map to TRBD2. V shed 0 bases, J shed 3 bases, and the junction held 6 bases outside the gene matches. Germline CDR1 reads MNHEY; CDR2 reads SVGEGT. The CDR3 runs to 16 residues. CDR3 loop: CASSYSIREVTDTQYF. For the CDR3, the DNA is TGTGCCAGCAGTTACTCGATCCGGGAGGTTACAGATACGCAGTATTTT.

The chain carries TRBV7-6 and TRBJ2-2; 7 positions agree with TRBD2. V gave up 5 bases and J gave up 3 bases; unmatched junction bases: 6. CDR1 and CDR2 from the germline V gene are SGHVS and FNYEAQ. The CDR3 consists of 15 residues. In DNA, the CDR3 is TGTGCCAGCAGCCCCGCTAGCGGCTACACCGGGGAGCTGTTTTTT. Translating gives CASSPASGYTGELFF.

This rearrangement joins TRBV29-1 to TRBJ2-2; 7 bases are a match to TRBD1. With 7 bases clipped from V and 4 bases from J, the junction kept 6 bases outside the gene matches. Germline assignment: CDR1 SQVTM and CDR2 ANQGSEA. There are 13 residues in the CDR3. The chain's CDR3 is CSGRDSFTGELFF. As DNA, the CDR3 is TGCAGCGGTCGGGACAGCTTCACCGGGGAGCTGTTTTTT.

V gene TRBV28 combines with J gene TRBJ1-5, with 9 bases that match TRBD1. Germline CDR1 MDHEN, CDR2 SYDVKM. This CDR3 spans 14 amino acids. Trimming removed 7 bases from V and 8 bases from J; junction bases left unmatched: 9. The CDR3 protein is CASILSGQGKPQHF. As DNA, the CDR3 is TGTGCCAGCATTCTGTCCGGACAGGGGAAGCCCCAGCATTTT.

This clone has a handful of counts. CDR3: CASSPRTGQGTEAFF. The CDR3, as DNA: TGTGCCAGCTCACCGAGGACAGGGCAAGGGACTGAAGCTTTCTTT. The V call is TRBV18, the J call TRBJ1-1; the match to TRBD1 covers 8 bases. Germline V gene data show CDR1 as KGHSH and CDR2 as LQKENI. After removal of 3 bases from V and 5 bases from J, the junction contained 8 bases not matched to a gene. This CDR3 region has 15 residues.

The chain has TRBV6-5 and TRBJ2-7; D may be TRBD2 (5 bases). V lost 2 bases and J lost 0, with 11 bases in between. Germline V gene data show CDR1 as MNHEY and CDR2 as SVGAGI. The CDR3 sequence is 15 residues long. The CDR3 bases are TGTGCCAGCAGTTACCAAGGAGGCCTCTCCTACGAGCAGTACTTC. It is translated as CASSYQGGLSYEQYF.